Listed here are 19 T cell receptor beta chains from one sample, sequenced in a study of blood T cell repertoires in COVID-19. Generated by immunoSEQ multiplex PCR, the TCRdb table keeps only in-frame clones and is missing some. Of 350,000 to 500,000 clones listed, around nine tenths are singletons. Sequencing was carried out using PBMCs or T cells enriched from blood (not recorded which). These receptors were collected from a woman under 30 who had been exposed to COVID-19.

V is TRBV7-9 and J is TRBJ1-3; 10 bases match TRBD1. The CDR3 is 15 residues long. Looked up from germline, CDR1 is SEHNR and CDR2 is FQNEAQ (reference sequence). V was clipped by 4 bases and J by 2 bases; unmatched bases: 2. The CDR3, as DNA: TGTGCCAGCAGCTCGACAGGGGGCACTGGAAACACCATATATTTT. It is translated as CASSSTGGTGNTIYF.

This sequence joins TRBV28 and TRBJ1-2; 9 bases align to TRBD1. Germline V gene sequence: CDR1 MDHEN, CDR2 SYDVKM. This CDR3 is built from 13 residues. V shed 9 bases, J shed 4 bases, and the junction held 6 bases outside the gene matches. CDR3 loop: CASTQGASYGYTF. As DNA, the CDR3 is TGTGCCAGTACACAGGGGGCCTCCTATGGCTACACCTTC.

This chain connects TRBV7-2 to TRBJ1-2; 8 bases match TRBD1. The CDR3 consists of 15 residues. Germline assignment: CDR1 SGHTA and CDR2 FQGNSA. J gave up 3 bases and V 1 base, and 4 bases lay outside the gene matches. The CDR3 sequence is CASSLGQGFYYGYTF. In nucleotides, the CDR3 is TGTGCCAGCAGCTTAGGACAGGGGTTCTACTATGGCTACACCTTC. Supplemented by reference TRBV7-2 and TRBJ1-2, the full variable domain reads GAGVSQSPSNKVTEKGKDVELRCDPISGHTALYWYRQSLGQGLEFLIYFQGNSAPDKSGLPSDRFSAERTGGSVSTLTIQRTQQEDSAVYLCASSLGQGFYYGYTFGSGTRLTVV.

The CDR3 protein is CASSLAGAAKNIQYF. The CDR3 DNA follows: TGTGCCAGCAGTTTAGCGGGGGCGGCCAAAAACATTCAGTACTTC. The chain recombines TRBV28 with TRBJ2-4; tentative D call: TRBD2 (7 bases). The CDR3 runs 15 residues. The germline V and J ends were trimmed by 2 bases and 1 base, with 9 bases remaining between them. Germline CDR1 reads MDHEN; CDR2 reads SYDVKM.

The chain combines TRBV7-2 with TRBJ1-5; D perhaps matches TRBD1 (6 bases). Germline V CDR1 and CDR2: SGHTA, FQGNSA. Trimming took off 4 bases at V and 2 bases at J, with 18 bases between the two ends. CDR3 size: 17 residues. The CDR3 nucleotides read TGTGCCAGCAGCTCGATCAGTGGGGCAGGGGGCAATCAGCCCCAGCATTTT. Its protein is CASSSISGAGGNQPQHF.

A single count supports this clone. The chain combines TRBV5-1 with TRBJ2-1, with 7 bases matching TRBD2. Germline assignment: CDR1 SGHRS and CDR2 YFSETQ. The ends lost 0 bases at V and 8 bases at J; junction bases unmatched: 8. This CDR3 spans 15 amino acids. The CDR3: CASSLGGRESDEQFF. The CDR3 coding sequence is TGCGCCAGCAGCTTGGGAGGGAGGGAAAGCGATGAGCAGTTCTTC.

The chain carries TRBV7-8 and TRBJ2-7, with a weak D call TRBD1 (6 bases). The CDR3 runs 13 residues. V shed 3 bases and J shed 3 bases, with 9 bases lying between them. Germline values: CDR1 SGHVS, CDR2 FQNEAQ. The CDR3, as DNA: TGTGCCAGCAGCTTCGGGACAAACTACGAGCAGTACTTC. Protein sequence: CASSFGTNYEQYF.

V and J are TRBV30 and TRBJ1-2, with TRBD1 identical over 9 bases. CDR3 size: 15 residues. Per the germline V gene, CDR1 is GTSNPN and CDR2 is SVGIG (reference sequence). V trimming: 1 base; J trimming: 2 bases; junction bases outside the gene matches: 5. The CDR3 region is CAWSADGTGNYGYTF. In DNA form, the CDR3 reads TGTGCCTGGAGTGCAGACGGGACAGGGAACTATGGCTACACCTTC.

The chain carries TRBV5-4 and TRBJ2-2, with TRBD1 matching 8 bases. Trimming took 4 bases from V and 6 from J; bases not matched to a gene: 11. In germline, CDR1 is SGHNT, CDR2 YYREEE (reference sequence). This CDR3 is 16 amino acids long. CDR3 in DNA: TGTGCCAGCAGCCACCAGGGGGCTCTCCGGTCCGGGGAGCTGTTTTTT. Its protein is CASSHQGALRSGELFF.

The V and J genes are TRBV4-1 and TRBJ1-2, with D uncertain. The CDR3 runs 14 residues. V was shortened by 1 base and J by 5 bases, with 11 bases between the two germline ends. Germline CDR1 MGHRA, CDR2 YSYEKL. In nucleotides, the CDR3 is TGCGCCAGCAGCCAAGCGGTCGGGGAGTATGGCTACACCTTC. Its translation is CASSQAVGEYGYTF.

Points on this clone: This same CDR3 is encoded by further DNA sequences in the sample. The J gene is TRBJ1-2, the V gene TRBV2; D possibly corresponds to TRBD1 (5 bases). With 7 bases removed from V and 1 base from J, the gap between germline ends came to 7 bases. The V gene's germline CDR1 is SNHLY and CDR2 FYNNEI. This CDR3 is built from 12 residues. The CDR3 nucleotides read TGTGCCAGCAAGGGGCGTAACTATGGCTACACCTTC. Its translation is CASKGRNYGYTF.

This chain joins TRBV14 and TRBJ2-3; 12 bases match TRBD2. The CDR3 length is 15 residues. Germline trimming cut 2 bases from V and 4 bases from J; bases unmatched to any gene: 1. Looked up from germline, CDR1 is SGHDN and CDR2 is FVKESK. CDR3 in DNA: TGTGCCAGCAGCCAACTAGCGGGAGGGGCAGATACGCAGTATTTT. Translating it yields CASSQLAGGADTQYF.

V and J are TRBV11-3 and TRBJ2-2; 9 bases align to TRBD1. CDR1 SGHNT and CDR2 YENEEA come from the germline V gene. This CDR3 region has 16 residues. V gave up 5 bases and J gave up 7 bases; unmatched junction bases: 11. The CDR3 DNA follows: TGTGCCAGCAGCCCCGGGACAGGGAGATTAATCGGGGAGCTGTTTTTT. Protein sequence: CASSPGTGRLIGELFF.

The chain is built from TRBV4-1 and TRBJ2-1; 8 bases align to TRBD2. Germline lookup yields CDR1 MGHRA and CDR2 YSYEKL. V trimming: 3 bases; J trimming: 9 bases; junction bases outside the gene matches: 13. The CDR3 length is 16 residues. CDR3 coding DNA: TGCGCCAGCAGCCAGCCCGGGACTAGACGGGGGAGTGAGCAGTTCTTC. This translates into CASSQPGTRRGSEQFF.

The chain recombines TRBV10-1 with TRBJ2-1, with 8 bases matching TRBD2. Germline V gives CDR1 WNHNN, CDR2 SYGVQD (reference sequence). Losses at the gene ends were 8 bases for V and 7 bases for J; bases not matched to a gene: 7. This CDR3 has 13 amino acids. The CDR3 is CASVREGRNEQFF. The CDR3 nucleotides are TGCGCCAGCGTCCGGGAGGGCCGGAATGAGCAGTTCTTC.

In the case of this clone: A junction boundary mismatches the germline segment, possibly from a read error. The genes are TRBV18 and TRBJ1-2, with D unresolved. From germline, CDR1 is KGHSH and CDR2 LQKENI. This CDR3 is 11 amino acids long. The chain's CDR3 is CASSPRPQARF. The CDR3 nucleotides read TGTGCCAGCTCACCAAGGCCCCAGGCTCGGTTC.

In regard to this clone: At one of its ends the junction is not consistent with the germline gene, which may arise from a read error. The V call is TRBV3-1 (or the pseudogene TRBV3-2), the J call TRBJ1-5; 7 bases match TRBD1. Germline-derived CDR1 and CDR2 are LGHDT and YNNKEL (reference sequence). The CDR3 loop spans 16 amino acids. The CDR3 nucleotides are TGTGCCAGCAACCAACAGGGGAGAACAGGGGATCAGCCCCAGCATTTT. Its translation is CASNQQGRTGDQPQHF.

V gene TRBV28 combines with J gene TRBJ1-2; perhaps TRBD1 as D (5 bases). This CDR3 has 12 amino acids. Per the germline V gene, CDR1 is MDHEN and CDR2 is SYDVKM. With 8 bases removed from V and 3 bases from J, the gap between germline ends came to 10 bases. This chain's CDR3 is CASRREDYGYTF. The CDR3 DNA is TGTGCCAGCCGCAGGGAAGACTATGGCTACACCTTC.

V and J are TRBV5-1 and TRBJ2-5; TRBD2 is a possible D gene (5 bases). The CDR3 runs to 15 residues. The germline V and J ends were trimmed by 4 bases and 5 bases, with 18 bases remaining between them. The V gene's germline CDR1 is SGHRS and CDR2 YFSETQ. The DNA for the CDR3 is TGCGCCAGCAGCCCAAACTGGACTGGACGGGAGACCCAGTACTTC. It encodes CASSPNWTGRETQYF.